This is a list of T cell receptor beta chains from one sample in a study of PD-1 blockade in classical Hodgkin lymphoma. Using immunoSEQ multiplex PCR, the repertoire was profiled, and TCRdb retains in-frame clones only, with some absent. The data contain about 35,000 clones, about nine tenths of them singletons. The sample here was CD4+ T cells from blood, taken at baseline. Every receptor here comes from a human donor with classical Hodgkin lymphoma. Each CDR3 is given with its conserved first and last residue. A D gene is named only where the DNA matches it firmly. Some rows have no size entry. The others give once, few or many, or a class for an expanded clone.

V gene	J gene	D gene	clone size	CDR3 DNA	CDR3 protein
TRBV7-6	TRBJ1-2	NA	few	TGTGCCAGCAGCTTAGGGGGAGACGGCTACACCTTC	CASSLGGDGYTF
TRBV5-4	TRBJ2-7	NA	NA	TGTGCCAGCAGCTTCCCAGGGAGCTCCTACGAGCAGTACTTC	CASSFPGSSYEQYF
TRBV5-5	TRBJ2-3	TRBD2	NA	TGTGCCAGCAGCCCGGGGACTAGCGGGACGGTCGATACGCAGTATTTT	CASSPGTSGTVDTQYF
TRBV28	TRBJ1-2	NA	NA	TGTGCCAGCAGTTTTGGGTCGACAGGAGACTATGGCTACACCTTC	CASSFGSTGDYGYTF
TRBV6-5	TRBJ1-2	NA	NA	TGTGCCACCTCAGGGTATGCCCTCCAGAACTATGGCTACACCTTC	CATSGYALQNYGYTF
TRBV27	TRBJ1-4	TRBD1	once	TGTGCCAGCAGTTTTGCCGGGGCAGGGGGCTTTGAAAAACTGTTTTTT	CASSFAGAGGFEKLFF
TRBV5-1	TRBJ1-3	NA	NA	TGCGCCAGCAGCTTGGACCAGCGGGCCACTGGAAACACCATATATTTT	CASSLDQRATGNTIYF
TRBV19	TRBJ2-1	TRBD2	NA	TGTGCCAGTAAGGCTAGCGGGGGGAATGAGCAGTTCTTC	CASKASGGNEQFF
TRBV11-2	TRBJ1-1	TRBD1	NA	TGTGCCAGCAGCCGGAACAGGGGGTTTGAAGCTTTCTTT	CASSRNRGFEAFF
TRBV5-8	TRBJ2-1	NA	NA	TGTGCCAGCAGCGCGAGCGGGTTCTCCTACAATGAGCAGTTCTTC	CASSASGFSYNEQFF
TRBV6-5	TRBJ2-1	NA	NA	TGTGCCAGCAGTCCCCTGAACGATGAGCAGTTCTTC	CASSPLNDEQFF
TRBV7-3	TRBJ2-5	NA	NA	TGTGCCAGCAGCTTATCTCCGGTTGGCGAGACCCAGTACTTC	CASSLSPVGETQYF
TRBV18	TRBJ2-7	NA	NA	TGTGCCAGCTCGTCGACTAGAACCTACGAGCAGTACTTC	CASSSTRTYEQYF
TRBV27	TRBJ1-2	NA	once	TGTGCCAGCAGTTTCGCGGGTAACTATGGCTACACCTTC	CASSFAGNYGYTF
TRBV7-9	TRBJ2-1	TRBD2	NA	TGTGCCAGCAGCTTAGACCTAGCGGGAGTAAGTGTTGAGCAGTTCTTC	CASSLDLAGVSVEQFF
TRBV11-2	TRBJ2-7	TRBD1	NA	TGTGCCAGCAGCTTAGTTGGGACAGAGTACGAGCAGTACTTC	CASSLVGTEYEQYF
TRBV27	TRBJ2-5	NA	NA	TGTGCCAGCAGCTACCAGGGAGAGACCCAGTACTTC	CASSYQGETQYF